Here is one T cell receptor (beta chain) with its context. As yet, its antigen is unknown. This record comes from a study of vaccination and CD4 T cells after COVID-19. The Oncomine TCR Beta short-read assay generated sequence data from the DNA of cultured CD4+ T cells. TCRdb itself ran the PCR reads through MiXCR, one entry per CDR3 protein. Counted here are around 7,800 distinct CDR3 sequences, about three fifths occurring once; the ten biggest clones make up less than 35%. Trimming took 6 bases from V and 5 from J; bases not matched to a gene: 10. Germline lookup yields CDR1 SQVTM and CDR2 ANQGSEA. The CDR3 covers 14 residues. Documented treatment: roughly 11-day PBMC culture with coronavirus spike peptide pools or control peptides (ViraFEST assay).

The chain combines TRBV29-1 with TRBJ1-2, with 9 bases matching TRBD1. Sample: CD4+ T cells from blood, cultured in vitro. This sequence originates from a human donor who had recovered from COVID-19. CDR3: CSVGTGYPSYGYTF. CDR3 nucleotides: TGCAGCGTAGGGACAGGGTACCCTTCTTATGGCTACACCTTC.